This T cell receptor (beta chain) was found in a study of cytomegalovirus exposure and HLA in healthy donors (dated by TCRdb to the late 2010s). For the study in its entirety: An earlier analysis of approximately 600 of the donors reported more than 250 Gb of sequence data and 100 million to 130 million unique TCR beta sequences from 150 million to 200 million T cells. An early release covering just under 650 HLA-typed donors comprised about 290 gigabases of sequencing data and around 80 million unique TCR sequences. The genetic ancestry cluster associated with self-reported Caucasian donors included around four fifths of the roughly 400 genotyped donors. The study aimed to test whether cataloging public T cell receptors could reveal signatures of past pathogen exposure. The T cell repertoires of 666 subjects were profiled by immunosequencing and related to cytomegalovirus serostatus. Besides the first cohort of 500 to 700 subjects, a separate validation cohort made up of 120 different subjects was used. The study combined high-throughput TCR immunosequencing, statistical association of individual TCRs with disease status, and machine learning to predict cytomegalovirus infection status. To study patterns of TCR occurrence, a later analysis re-analyzed previously published TCR beta repertoires from around 660 donors and added high-resolution HLA genotyping. Rather than drawing on any new phenotypic data, the later analysis identified candidate immune exposures from TCR beta sequences and the way those sequences occurred across donors. An earlier analysis of fewer than 750 of the donors used high-throughput TCR beta sequencing to judge whether each TCR beta V gene segment behaved as functional or pseudogenic. Donor age, sex, ethnicity and CMV serostatus were compiled together with the repertoire data. In a later genetic analysis, genome-wide SNP genotypes for about three fifths of the roughly 670 donors were used, and that subset was treated as a discovery cohort. All discovery cohort repertoires had been generated using a single sequencing platform. HLA typing covered class I and class II loci at four-digit resolution. Typing coverage differed by locus: A, B, C, DRB1 and DQB1 were typed in about 629-640 donors, DQA1 in about 510, DPA1 in around 600, and DPB1 in 450 to 480. Four to six DR-DQ haplotypes were handled as single units for association and clustering, since linkage in the cohort was strong. On average, about 240,000 unique TCR beta nucleotide sequences were sequenced per donor among about 400 genotyped donors of the cohort, with roughly a sixth of those sequences being non-productive.

Libraries were made using the immunoSEQ multiplex PCR assay. The multiplex PCR relied on a mix of 60 forward primers for TCR Vbeta segments and 13 reverse primers for TCR Jbeta segments. A multiplex PCR assay on genomic DNA amplified the CDR3 region of rearranged TCR beta genes. The amplified TCR beta libraries were sequenced on the Illumina HiSeq System as 87-base-pair reads. The published analysis was carried out like this. A later analysis tallied 75 million to 85 million unique TCR beta chains across the 650 to 750 repertoires, and some 10 million of those chains were shared by two or more donors. Raw reads were error-corrected and collapsed into unique sequences by a nearest-neighbor algorithm in which closely related sequences were merged to remove PCR and sequencing errors. CDR3 sequences were aligned to IMGT reference sequences to assign V, D and J gene segments. Each retained sequence needed at least a six-nucleotide match to both a V gene segment and a J gene segment. Rearrangements were classified as productive when the CDR3 lacked stop codons and remained in frame with V and J, and all other rearrangements were classified as non-productive. CDR3 was defined by IMGT convention, running from the second conserved V-encoded cysteine to the conserved J-encoded phenylalanine. Sequences without an unambiguous match to a single V gene segment were excluded from the earlier analysis of about 600 of the donors. In an earlier analysis of some 590 of the donors, a V segment was called functional when productive rearrangements were above 56.7%, and segregating when the standard deviation between donors exceeded 5%. To diagnose cytomegalovirus status from the catalog of TCR beta chain sequences, a statistical classification framework was built. V and J gene assignment, in a later analysis, came from comparing TCR nucleotide sequences with IMGT/GENE-DB human TR gene sequences. In a later analysis, CDR3 sequences and most-parsimonious VDJ recombination scenarios were assigned using the TCRdist pipeline. In a later analysis, every TCR beta chain was defined by the combination of its CDR3 amino acid sequence and its V-gene family, and reads without a unique V-gene family were dropped. A later analysis removed several hundred highly shared, low-generation-probability nucleotide sequences to deal with suspected cross-contamination and a sequencing artifact. In a later analysis, a clonal expansion index was calculated for each public chain from normalized within-repertoire ranks of inferred template counts. A later analysis computed generation probabilities with a VDJ recombination model fitted to out-of-frame rearrangements, and checked the results against IGoR. In a later analysis, TCR-TCR, TCR-HLA and TCR-CMV co-occurrence was scored with hypergeometric tests, and a repertoire-size bias correction was applied to TCR pairs. In a later analysis, false discovery rates were estimated by permuting HLA or CMV assignments 20 times. In a later analysis, co-occurring TCRs were grouped using DBSCAN, with TCRdist sequence similarity added in when clustering inside HLA-allele-positive subsets. Co-occurrence clustering excluded repertoires with fewer than 30,000 or more than 120,000 public chains, plus five with anomalous nucleotide sharing. TCRdb took this table from immuneACCESS and kept in-frame rearrangements with V and J called. Such tables lack part of the clones; where checked against another copy, unresolved V genes explain under half of the gap, and the rest is unexplained. V and J calls plus clone size are reproduced from that table; the DNA served to infer D and trimming. The table for this sample shows 100,000 or so clones. Of the sample, about 3.4% falls within the top ten clones.

Study-wide findings and limitations: Because counts were too low, seventeen rarely observed V segments, including chromosome 9 orphons, were excluded from the earlier analysis of 587 of the donors. Because HLA typing was unavailable for some donors at each locus, only the typed subset was used in association tests. A later genetic analysis associated a missense DCLRE1C variant with V-gene and J-gene trimming of TCR beta chains, and an independent cohort replicated the association. According to a later analysis, TCR association rates differed among HLA loci, with DRB1 alleles showing the most associated TCRs and HLA-C alleles showing the fewest. While some public TCRs were present in many individuals, most TCR sequences turned up only very rarely across donors. A later genetic analysis reported fewer N-insertions in productive TCRs among donors in an Asian-associated ancestry cluster than the approximately 670-donor mean. In vitro tests confirmed that three of the cytomegalovirus-associated TCR beta chains recognize cytomegalovirus antigens. The only immune exposure information available for the cohort was CMV serostatus. A further reported finding was that TCR beta sequences accurately predicted the HLA-A and HLA-B alleles for most subjects in the first cohort. The classifier was reported to diagnose cytomegalovirus status with high specificity and sensitivity in both the original cohort and the validation cohort. A cluster of highly shared sequence variants was judged likely to represent a technical artifact of the sequencing pipeline. A later analysis found that HLA-associated TCR beta chains were more clonally expanded and had lower generation probabilities than equally common non-associated chains. In this cohort, only TCR beta chains were sequenced, and detectable features were limited by the absence of alpha or paired-chain data. It was suggested by the authors that the approach could potentially be generalized to other disease states and immunological phenotypes. A later analysis associated about 17,000 TCR beta sequences with specific HLA alleles at a false discovery rate of 0.05. Assigning TCR associations to individual alleles was difficult when HLA alleles, especially DR and DQ, strongly co-occurred. Sequencing depth was assumed to be roughly uniform across donors in the presence/absence analyses, though that assumption may not hold. A later analysis reported that several top co-occurrence clusters appeared linked to parvovirus B19, influenza, CMV and Epstein-Barr virus. The study listed 164 TCR beta chains as associated with cytomegalovirus. Broadly in line with IMGT annotations, most TCR beta V segments showed up in productive rearrangements about 87% or about 30% of the time in an earlier analysis of around 550 of the donors. In a later analysis, most CMV-associated TCR beta chains were found to appear HLA-restricted, with HLA associations seemingly driven largely by CMV exposure. Correlated functional status among segregating V segments might be attributable to linkage disequilibrium, but an unknown experimental factor could not be ruled out.

As regards this clone: Its antigen is unknown. The junction departs from germline at one end; a sequencing error may be responsible.

The cohort was made up of 500 to 800 healthy bone marrow donors. Cohort members were all nominally healthy when sampled, although unrecorded immune exposures were likely present. The donor was CMV seronegative and belonged to the group of over 350 seronegative cohort members. A peripheral blood sample was collected from each donor, and TCR beta sequencing was performed on peripheral blood mononuclear cells. Genomic DNA extraction from the blood cell samples was performed with the Qiagen DNeasy Blood Extraction Kit. This sequence originates from a woman aged 25 to 45 in good health and CMV-seronegative. Sequenced material: PBMCs.

The DNA sequence is given as TGCGCCAGCAGCCAGTCCGGGACAGTGAACACCAGGGAGCTGTTTTTT. Translated, this is CASSQSGTVNTRELFF. The chain couples TRBV4-1 to TRBJ2-2; TRBD1 lines up with 7 middle nucleotides. From cysteine to phenylalanine, the CDR3 is 16 amino acids long. Kept here is only the CDR3 DNA, which spans 48 bases and is read in frame from base 1. Looking up the germline V gene yields CDR1 MGHRA and CDR2 YSYEKL.